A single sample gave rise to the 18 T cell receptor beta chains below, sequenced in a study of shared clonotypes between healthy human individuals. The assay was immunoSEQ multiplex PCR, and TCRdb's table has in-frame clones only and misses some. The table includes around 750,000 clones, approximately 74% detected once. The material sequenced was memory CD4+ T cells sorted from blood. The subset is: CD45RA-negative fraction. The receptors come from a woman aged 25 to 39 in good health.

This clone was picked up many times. As DNA, the CDR3 is TGTGCCAGTAGTATTGTTGGGACAGGAAGAGAGACCCAGTACTTC. This codes for CASSIVGTGRETQYF. V usage is TRBV19 and J usage is TRBJ2-5, with 8 bases fitting TRBD1. V lost 3 bases and J lost 4; bases outside the gene matches: 7. The CDR3 sequence is 15 residues long. Germline CDR1 and CDR2: LNHDA and SQIVND (reference sequence).

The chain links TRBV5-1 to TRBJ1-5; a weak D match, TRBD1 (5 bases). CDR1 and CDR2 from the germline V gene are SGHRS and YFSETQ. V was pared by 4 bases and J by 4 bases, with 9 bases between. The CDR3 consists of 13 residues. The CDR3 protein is CASSPKGNQPQHF. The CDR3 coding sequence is TGCGCCAGCAGCCCCAAGGGGAATCAGCCCCAGCATTTT.

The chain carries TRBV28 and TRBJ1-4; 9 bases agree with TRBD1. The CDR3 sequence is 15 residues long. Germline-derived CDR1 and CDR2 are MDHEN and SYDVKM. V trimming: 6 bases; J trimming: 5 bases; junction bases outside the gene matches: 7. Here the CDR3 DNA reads TGTGCCAGCAGAGTAGAACAGGGGGCGAATGAAAAACTGTTTTTT. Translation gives CASRVEQGANEKLFF.

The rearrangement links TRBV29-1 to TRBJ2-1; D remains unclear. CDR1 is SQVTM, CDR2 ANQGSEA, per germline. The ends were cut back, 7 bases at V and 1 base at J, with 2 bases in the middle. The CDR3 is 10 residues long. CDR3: CSGSYNEQFF. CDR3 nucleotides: TGCAGCGGATCCTACAATGAGCAGTTCTTC.

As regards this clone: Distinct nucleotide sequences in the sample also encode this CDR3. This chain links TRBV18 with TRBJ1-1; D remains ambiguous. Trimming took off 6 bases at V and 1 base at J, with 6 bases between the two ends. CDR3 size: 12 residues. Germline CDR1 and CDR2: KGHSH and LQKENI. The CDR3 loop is CASSPRNTEAFF. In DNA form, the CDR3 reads TGTGCCAGCTCTCCAAGGAACACTGAAGCTTTCTTT.

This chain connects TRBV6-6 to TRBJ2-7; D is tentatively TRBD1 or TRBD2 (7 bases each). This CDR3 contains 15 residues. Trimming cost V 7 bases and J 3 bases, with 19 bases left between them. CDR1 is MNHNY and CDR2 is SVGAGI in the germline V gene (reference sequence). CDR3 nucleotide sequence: TGTGCCAGCACCCCGGGGGGACAGACACTCTACGAGCAGTACTTC. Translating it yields CASTPGGQTLYEQYF.

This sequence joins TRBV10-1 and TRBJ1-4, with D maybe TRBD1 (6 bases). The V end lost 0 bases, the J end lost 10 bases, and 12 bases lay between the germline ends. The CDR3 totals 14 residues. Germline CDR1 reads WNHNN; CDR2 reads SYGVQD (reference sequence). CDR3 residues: CASSESGGGGKLFF. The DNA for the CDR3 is TGCGCCAGCAGTGAGTCAGGAGGGGGAGGAAAACTGTTTTTT.

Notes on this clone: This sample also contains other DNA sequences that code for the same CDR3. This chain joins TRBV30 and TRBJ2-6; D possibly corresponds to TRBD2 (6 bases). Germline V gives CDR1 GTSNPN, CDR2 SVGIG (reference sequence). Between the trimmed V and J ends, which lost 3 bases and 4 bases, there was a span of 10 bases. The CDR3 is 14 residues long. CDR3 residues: CAWRRDSGANVLTF. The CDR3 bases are TGTGCCTGGAGACGGGACTCCGGGGCCAACGTCCTGACTTTC.

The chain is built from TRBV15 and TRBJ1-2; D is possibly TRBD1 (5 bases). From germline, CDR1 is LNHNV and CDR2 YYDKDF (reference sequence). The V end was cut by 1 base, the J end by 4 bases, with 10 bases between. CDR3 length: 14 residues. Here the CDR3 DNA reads TGTGCCACCAGCAGAGGAGGCGACAGCTATGGCTACACCTTC. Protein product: CATSRGGDSYGYTF.

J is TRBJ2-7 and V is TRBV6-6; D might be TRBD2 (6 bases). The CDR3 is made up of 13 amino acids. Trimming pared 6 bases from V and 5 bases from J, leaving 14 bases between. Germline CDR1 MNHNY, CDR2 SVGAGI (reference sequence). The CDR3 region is CASSRDSLDEQYF. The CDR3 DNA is TGTGCCAGCAGCCGGGACTCCCTGGACGAGCAGTACTTC.

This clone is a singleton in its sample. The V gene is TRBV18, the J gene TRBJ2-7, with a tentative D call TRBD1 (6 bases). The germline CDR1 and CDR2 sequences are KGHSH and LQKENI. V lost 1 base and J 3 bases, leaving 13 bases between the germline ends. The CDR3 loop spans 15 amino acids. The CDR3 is CASSPRQAEGYEQYF. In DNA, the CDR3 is TGTGCCAGCTCACCACGACAGGCCGAGGGCTACGAGCAGTACTTC.

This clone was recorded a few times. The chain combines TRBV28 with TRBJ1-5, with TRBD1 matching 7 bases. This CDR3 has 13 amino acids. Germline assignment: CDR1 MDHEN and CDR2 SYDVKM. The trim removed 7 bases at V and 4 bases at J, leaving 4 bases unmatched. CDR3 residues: CASTRDRNQPQHF. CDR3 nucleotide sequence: TGTGCCAGCACCAGGGACAGAAATCAGCCCCAGCATTTT.

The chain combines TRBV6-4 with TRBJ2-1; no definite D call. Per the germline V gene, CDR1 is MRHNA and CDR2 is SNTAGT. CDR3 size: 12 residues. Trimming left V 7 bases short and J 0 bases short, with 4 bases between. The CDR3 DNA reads TGTGCCAGCAAAGACTCCTACAATGAGCAGTTCTTC. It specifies CASKDSYNEQFF.

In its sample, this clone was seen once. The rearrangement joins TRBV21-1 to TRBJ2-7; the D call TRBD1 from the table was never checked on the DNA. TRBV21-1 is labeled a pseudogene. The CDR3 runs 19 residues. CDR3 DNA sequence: TGTGCCAGCAGCCCGACTGAAGACCCCCGGGACAGGGTGCCCCACGAGCAGTACTTC. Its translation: CASSPTEDPRDRVPHEQYF.

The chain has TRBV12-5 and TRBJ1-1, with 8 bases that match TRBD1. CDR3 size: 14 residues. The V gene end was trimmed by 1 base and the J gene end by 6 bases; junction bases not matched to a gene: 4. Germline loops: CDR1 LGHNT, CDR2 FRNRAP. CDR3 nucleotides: TGTGCTAGTGGTTTGGGCCGACAGGGGTCTGAAGCTTTCTTT. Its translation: CASGLGRQGSEAFF.

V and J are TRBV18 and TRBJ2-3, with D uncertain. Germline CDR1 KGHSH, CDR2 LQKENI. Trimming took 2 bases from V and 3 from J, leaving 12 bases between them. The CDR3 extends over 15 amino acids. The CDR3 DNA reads TGTGCCAGCTCACCATCCTATGGGCCGACAGATACGCAGTATTTT. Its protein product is CASSPSYGPTDTQYF.

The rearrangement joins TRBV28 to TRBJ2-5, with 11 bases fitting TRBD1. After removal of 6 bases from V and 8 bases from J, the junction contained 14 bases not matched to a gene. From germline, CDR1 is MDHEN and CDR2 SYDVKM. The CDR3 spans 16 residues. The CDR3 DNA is TGTGCCAGCAGCCCTTGGGACAGGGGGAAGGTTCAAACCCAGTACTTC. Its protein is CASSPWDRGKVQTQYF.

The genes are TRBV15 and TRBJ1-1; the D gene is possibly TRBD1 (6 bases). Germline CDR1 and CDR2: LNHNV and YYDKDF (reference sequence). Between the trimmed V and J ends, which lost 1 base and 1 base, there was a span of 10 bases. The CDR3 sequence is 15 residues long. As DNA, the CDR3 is TGTGCCACCAGCAGAGGGACAGACTCGAACACTGAAGCTTTCTTT. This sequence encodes CATSRGTDSNTEAFF. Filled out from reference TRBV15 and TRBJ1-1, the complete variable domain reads DAMVIQNPRYQVTQFGKPVTLSCSQTLNHNVMYWYQQKSSQAPKLLFHYYDKDFNNEADTPDNFQSRRPNTSFCFLDIRSPGLGDTAMYLCATSRGTDSNTEAFFGQGTRLTVV.